The 4 T cell receptor beta chains given below trace back to one sample, sequenced in a study of cytomegalovirus exposure and HLA in healthy donors. Libraries were prepared by immunoSEQ multiplex PCR; TCRdb keeps only in-frame clonotypes and omits some of them. The sample holds 45,000 to 65,000 clones; about 88% are singletons and the top ten take more than 14%. The sample was PBMCs. All receptors come from a woman between 18 and 30 years old in good health and CMV-seronegative.

This rearrangement joins TRBV7-8 to TRBJ2-2; TRBD2 matches at 10 bases. The CDR3 sequence is 16 residues long. CDR1 and CDR2 from the germline V gene are SGHVS and FQNEAQ. With V trimmed by 4 bases and J by 7 bases, 9 bases remained unmatched. The DNA for the CDR3 is TGTGCCAGCAGCTCCCTAAGCGGGGGGGCCGTCGGGGAGCTGTTTTTT. It encodes CASSSLSGGAVGELFF.

The V call is TRBV18, the J call TRBJ1-4; 7 bases line up with TRBD1. Germline loops: CDR1 KGHSH, CDR2 LQKENI. The length of the CDR3 is 17 residues. The ends lost 4 bases at V and 3 bases at J; junction bases unmatched: 11. The CDR3 is CASSQLTGTGSNEKLFF. CDR3 bases: TGTGCCAGCTCACAACTGACAGGGACCGGGTCTAATGAAAAACTGTTTTTT.

This clone showed up just once. The V call is TRBV13, the J call TRBJ2-5; TRBD2 matches 13 bases. This CDR3 has 17 residues. Germline V gene data show CDR1 as PRHDT and CDR2 as FYEKMQ (reference sequence). V lost 4 bases, J lost 2 bases, and 7 bases stayed unmatched. The CDR3 nucleotides read TGTGCCAGCAGCTCACAACTAGCGGGGGGGCGTCAAGAGACCCAGTACTTC. Amino acids: CASSSQLAGGRQETQYF.

The J gene is TRBJ2-7, the V gene TRBV5-1, with a tentative D call TRBD2 (7 bases). V shed 4 bases and J shed 4 bases, with 18 bases lying between them. Germline CDR1 and CDR2: SGHRS and YFSETQ. This CDR3 spans 15 amino acids. CDR3 loop: CASSPVGGASYEQYF. CDR3 DNA sequence: TGCGCCAGCAGCCCGGTAGGGGGGGCCAGTTACGAGCAGTACTTC.